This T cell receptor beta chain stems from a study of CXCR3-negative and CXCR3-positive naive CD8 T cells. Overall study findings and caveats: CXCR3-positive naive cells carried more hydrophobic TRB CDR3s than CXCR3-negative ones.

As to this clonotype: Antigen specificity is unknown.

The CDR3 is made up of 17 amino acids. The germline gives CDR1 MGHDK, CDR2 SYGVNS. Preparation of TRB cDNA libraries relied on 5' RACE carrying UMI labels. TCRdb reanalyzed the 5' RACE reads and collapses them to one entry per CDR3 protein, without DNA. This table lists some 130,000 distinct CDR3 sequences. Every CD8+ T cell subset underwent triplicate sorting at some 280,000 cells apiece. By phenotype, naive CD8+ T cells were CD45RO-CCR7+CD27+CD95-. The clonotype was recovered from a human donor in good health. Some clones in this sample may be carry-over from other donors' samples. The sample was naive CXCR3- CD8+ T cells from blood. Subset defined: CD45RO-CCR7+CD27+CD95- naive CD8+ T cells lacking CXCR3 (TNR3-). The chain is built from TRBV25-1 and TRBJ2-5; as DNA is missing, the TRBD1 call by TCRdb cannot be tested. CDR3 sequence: CASSDLVGTGEDGTQYF.